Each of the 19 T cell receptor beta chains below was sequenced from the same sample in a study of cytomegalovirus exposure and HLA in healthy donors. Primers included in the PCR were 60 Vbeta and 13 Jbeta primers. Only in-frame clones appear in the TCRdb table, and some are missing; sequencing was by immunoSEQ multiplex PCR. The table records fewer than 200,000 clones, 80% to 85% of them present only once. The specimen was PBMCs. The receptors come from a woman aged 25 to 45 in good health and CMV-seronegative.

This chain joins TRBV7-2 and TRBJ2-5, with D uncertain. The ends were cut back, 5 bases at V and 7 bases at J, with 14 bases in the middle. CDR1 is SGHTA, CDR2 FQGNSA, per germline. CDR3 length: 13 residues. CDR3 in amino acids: CASSPARSGTQYF. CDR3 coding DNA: TGTGCCAGCAGCCCCGCTAGGTCCGGGACCCAGTACTTC.

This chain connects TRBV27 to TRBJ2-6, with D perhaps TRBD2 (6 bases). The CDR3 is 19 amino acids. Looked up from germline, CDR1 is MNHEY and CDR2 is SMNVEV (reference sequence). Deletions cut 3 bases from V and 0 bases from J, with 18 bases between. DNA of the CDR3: TGTGCCAGCAGTTTTTCCGGGTTAGCGGCCTCCTCTGGGGCCAACGTCCTGACTTTC. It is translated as CASSFSGLAASSGANVLTF. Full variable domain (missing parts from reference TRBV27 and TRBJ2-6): EAQVTQNPRYLITVTGKKLTVTCSQNMNHEYMSWYRQDPGLGLRQIYYSMNVEVTDKGDVPEGYKVSRKEKRNFPLILESPSPNQTSLYFCASSFSGLAASSGANVLTFGAGSRLTVL.

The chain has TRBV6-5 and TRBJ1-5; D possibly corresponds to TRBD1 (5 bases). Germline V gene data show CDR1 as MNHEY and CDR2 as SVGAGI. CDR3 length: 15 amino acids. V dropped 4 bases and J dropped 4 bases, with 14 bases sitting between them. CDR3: CASSFGSGGNQPQHF. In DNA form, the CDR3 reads TGTGCCAGCAGTTTCGGATCGGGGGGAAATCAGCCCCAGCATTTT.

The CDR3 DNA reads TGCGCCAGCAGCAAGAGGGTAACCGGGGAGCTGTTTTTT. It encodes CASSKRVTGELFF. This chain uses TRBV10-1 with TRBJ2-2; tentatively, D is TRBD2 (5 bases). CDR3 length equals 13 residues. The V gene's germline CDR1 is WNHNN and CDR2 SYGVQD (reference sequence). V gave up 6 bases and J gave up 5 bases, with 10 bases separating them.

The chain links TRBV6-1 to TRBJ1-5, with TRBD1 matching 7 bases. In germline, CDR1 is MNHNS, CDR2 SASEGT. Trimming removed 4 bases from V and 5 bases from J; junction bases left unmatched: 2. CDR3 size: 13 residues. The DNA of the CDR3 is TGTGCCAGCAGTGGACAGGGTGATCAGCCCCAGCATTTT. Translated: CASSGQGDQPQHF.

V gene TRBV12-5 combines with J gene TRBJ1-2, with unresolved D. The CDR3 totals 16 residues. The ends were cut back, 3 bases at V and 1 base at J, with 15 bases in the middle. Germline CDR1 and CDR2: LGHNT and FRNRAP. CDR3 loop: CASGFAGSGGNYGYTF. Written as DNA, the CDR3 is TGTGCTAGTGGTTTTGCGGGGTCGGGTGGTAACTATGGCTACACCTTC.

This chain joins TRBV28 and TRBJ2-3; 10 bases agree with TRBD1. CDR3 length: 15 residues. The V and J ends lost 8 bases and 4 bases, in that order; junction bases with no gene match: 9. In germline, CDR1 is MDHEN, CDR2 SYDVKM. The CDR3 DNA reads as TGTGCCAGCGAGACAGGGGGCGAGGGCTCAGATACGCAGTATTTT. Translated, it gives CASETGGEGSDTQYF.

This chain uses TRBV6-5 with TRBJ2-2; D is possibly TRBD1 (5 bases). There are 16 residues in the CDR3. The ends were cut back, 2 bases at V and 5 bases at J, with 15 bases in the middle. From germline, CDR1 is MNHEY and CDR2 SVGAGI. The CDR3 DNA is TGTGCCAGCAGTTACAGGGGCCCTGTGGGTACCGGGGAGCTGTTTTTT. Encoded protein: CASSYRGPVGTGELFF.

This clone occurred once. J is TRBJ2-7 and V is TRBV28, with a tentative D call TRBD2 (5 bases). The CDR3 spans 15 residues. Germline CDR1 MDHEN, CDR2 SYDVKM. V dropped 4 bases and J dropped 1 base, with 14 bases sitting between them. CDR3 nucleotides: TGTGCCAGCAGTTCATCCTGGACTGTTTCCTACGAGCAGTACTTC. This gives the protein CASSSSWTVSYEQYF. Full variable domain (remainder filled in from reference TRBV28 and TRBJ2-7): DVKVTQSSRYLVKRTGEKVFLECVQDMDHENMFWYRQDPGLGLRLIYFSYDVKMKEKGDIPEGYSVSREKKERFSLILESASTNQTSMYLCASSSSWTVSYEQYFGPGTRLTVT.

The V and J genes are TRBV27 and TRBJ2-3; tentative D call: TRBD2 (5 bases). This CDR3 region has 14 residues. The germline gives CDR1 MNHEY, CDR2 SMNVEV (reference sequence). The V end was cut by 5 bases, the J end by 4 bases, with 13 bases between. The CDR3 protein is CASSPLVGADTQYF. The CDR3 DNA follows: TGTGCCAGCAGTCCCCTAGTGGGAGCAGATACGCAGTATTTT.

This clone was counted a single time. CDR3 nucleotides: TGTGCCAGCAGCTTGTGGGGGGACAATGAGCAGTTCTTC. Residues: CASSLWGDNEQFF. This rearrangement joins TRBV5-8 to TRBJ2-1; TRBD2 might be the D (6 bases). CDR1 is SGHTS, CDR2 YDEGEE, per germline. V was clipped by 1 base and J by 5 bases, with 7 bases between them. CDR3 size: 13 residues.

The CDR3 protein is CASSVQHYEQYF. The CDR3, as DNA: TGTGCCAGCAGCGTCCAACACTACGAGCAGTACTTC. V gene TRBV28 combines with J gene TRBJ2-7, with D unresolved. The CDR3 sequence is 12 residues long. From germline, CDR1 is MDHEN and CDR2 SYDVKM. Trimming took 6 bases from V and 3 from J, leaving 9 bases between them.

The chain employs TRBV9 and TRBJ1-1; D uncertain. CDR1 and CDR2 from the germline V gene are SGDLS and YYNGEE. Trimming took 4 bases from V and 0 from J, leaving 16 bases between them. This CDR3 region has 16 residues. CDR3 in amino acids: CASSSVGENMNTEAFF. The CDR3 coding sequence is TGTGCCAGCAGCTCAGTGGGAGAAAACATGAACACTGAAGCTTTCTTT.

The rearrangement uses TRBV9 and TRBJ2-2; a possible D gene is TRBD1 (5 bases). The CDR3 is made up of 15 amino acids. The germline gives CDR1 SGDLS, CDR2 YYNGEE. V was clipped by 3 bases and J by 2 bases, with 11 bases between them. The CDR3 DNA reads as TGTGCCAGCAGCGCCCCGACAGATAACACCGGGGAGCTGTTTTTT. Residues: CASSAPTDNTGELFF.

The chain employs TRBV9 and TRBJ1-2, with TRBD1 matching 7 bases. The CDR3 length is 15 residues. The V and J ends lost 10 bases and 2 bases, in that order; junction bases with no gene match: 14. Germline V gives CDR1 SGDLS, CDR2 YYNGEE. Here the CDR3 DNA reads TGTGCCGGCAACCCCGGGGGACAGAAGAACTATGGCTACACCTTC. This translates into CAGNPGGQKNYGYTF.

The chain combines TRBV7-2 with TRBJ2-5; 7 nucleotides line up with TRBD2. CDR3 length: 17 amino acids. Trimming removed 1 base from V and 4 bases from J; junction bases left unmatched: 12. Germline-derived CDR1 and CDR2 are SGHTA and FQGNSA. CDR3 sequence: CASSLVIGLVSRETQYF. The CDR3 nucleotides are TGTGCCAGCAGCTTAGTTATCGGACTAGTATCCCGAGAGACCCAGTACTTC.

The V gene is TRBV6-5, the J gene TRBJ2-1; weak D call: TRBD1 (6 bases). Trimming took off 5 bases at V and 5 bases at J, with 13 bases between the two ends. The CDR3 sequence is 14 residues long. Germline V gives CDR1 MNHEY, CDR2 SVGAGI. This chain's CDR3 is CASSLRQANNEQFF. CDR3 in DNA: TGTGCCAGCAGTCTCCGACAGGCCAACAATGAGCAGTTCTTC.

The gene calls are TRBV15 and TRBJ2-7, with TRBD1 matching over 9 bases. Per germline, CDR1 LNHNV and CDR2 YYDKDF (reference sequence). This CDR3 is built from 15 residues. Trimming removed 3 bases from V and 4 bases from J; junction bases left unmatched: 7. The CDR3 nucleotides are TGTGCCACCAGCAGGTTGGGGACAGGGAATTACGAGCAGTACTTC. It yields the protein CATSRLGTGNYEQYF.

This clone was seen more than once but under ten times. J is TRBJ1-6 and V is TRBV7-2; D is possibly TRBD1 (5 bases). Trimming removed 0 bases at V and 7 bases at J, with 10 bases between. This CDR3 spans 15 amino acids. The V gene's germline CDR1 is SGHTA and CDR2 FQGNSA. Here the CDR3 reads CASSLAGRANSPLHF. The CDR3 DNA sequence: TGTGCCAGCAGCTTAGCCGGCAGGGCCAATTCACCCCTCCACTTT.